Sequencing of this TCR beta chain was carried out in a study of shared T cell receptors in the human thymus. Sequencing used immunoSEQ multiplex PCR; TCRdb keeps in-frame clones, though not all of them. In the table there are about 660,000 clones, about 89% of which are singletons. There are 17 residues in the CDR3. The V gene lost 3 bases and the J gene lost 0 bases, with 14 bases spanning the gap. Germline V gives CDR1 SGHDN, CDR2 FVKESK. Separately, the same data were catalogued under a study of human thymus T cells.

The chain carries TRBV14 and TRBJ2-2; the D is unclear. This TCR was recovered from a boy under three years old with a congenital heart defect. Sequenced input: thymocytes. CDR3 region: CASSHAYRRANTGELFF. The DNA for the CDR3 is TGTGCCAGCAGCCACGCTTACAGACGAGCGAACACCGGGGAGCTGTTTTTT.